The entry below gives a single TCR beta chain sequence along with its context. The specificity of this receptor is unknown. No per-base quality is available; no much larger clone lies one base away. The entry originates in a study of blood T cell repertoires in COVID-19 (TCRdb year 2020). At the level of the whole study: Collaborator samples came from the United States, Italy and Spain and covered acute and convalescent phases of COVID-19. A de-identified subject ID, COVID-19 status, age in years and sex were almost always included in the sample metadata. The repertoires were released in a freely available public database meant as a resource for research on the immune response to SARS-CoV-2. The material from the prospective study consisted of cDNA or gDNA derived from T cells, B-cell-depleted T cells, or PBMCs. Samples were obtained from the ongoing ImmuneRACE study (first 160 participants) and from 1,000 to 1,500 subjects provided by 6 global collaborators. HLA class I and class II types, where available, came from metadata supplied by the sample provider rather than from assay-based typing. Deeply sampled blood TCRbeta repertoires from subjects exposed to, actively infected with, or recovered from COVID-19 were included in the dataset. On the study overall, not on this receptor specifically: How much clinical and demographic metadata was included differed by source and by participant, and the metadata was provided uncurated.

One collaborating source in Seattle enrolled patients during active infection and followed them longitudinally through the course of disease. Collaborating institutions collected whole blood in K2EDTA tubes following their own protocols. For TCRbeta analysis, collaborators shipped samples as frozen whole blood, isolated PBMCs, or DNA extracted from either of those sample types. TCRbeta CDR3 regions were amplified from genomic DNA using the immunoSEQ Assay, a bias-controlled multiplex PCR. In the paper's pipeline: Within the assay, amplification of reference gene primers was used to estimate how many nucleated cells each sample contained. Sequence reads were collapsed and filtered to measure the absolute abundance of every unique TCRbeta CDR3 rearrangement. Productive Simpson clonality was computed per sample as the square root of Simpson's diversity index over productive rearrangements. Drawn from immuneACCESS, this table holds only the in-frame rearrangements with V and J called that TCRdb kept. Clones are partly lost; checked studies trace under half to an unresolved V gene and leave the rest unexplained. Clone size and V and J calls were adopted from that table, with D and trimming inferred from the DNA. The sample records roughly 180,000 clones, over 70% of which are singletons. The leading ten clones occupy around 6.7% of the sample.

The germline V gene (reference sequence) specifies LNHDA as CDR1 and SQIVND as CDR2. The cysteine opens and the phenylalanine closes a CDR3 of 10 amino acids. Only the CDR3 DNA stays, 30 bases, in frame from base 1. The trim is 10 bases for V and 14 bases for J, with a gap of 16 bases between the germline ends. This clonotype was sampled from a woman in her thirties or forties with COVID-19, enrolled during active disease. Sample: peripheral blood. This receptor chain uses TRBV19 and TRBJ2-3; the D gene is perhaps TRBD2, on 5 matching bases. The CDR3 here reads CATGDTAGYF. The DNA is as follows: TGTGCCACTGGGGATACGGCGGGGTATTTT.